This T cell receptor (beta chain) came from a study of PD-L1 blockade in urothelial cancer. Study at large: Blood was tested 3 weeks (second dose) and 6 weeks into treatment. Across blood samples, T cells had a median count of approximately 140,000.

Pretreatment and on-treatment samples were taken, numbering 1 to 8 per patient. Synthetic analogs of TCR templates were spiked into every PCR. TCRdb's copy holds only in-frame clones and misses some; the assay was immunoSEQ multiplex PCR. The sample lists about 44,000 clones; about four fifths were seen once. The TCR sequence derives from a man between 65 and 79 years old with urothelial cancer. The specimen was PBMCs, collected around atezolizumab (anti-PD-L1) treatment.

The CDR3 spells CASSLGDRVTYEQYF. CDR3 DNA: TGTGCCAGCAGCTTAGGGGACAGGGTTACCTACGAGCAGTACTTC. The rearrangement uses TRBV7-9 and TRBJ2-7; the match to TRBD1 covers 9 bases. V shed 1 base and J 2 bases; nucleotides not matched to a gene: 3. CDR1 is SEHNR and CDR2 is FQNEAQ in the germline V gene (reference sequence). The length of the CDR3 is 15 residues.